The subject of this entry is one T cell receptor beta chain. Its antigen is not known. PCR was run on genomic DNA. Multiplex PCR with 30 forward and 13 reverse primers amplified the TCR beta CDR3. In TCRdb, the multiplex PCR reads were re-called with MiXCR into one record per CDR3 protein. Of a few hundred thousand distinct CDR3 sequences detected, more than 45% appear once; the ten largest clones hold roughly 13%. Germline V gene lookup returns CDR1 SGHRS and CDR2 YFSETQ. The CDR3 loop spans 15 amino acids. The germline V and J ends were trimmed by 0 bases and 2 bases, with 9 bases remaining between them. The record originates from a study of type 1 and type 2 diabetes patients. Regarding the study as a whole: Between type 2 diabetes and control samples, V and J usage averaged around 0.97 correlation.

Sequenced input: peripheral blood mononuclear cells (PBMCs). This receptor was taken from a man aged 18 to 30 with type 2 diabetes. The rearrangement links TRBV5-1 to TRBJ2-1; tentatively, D is TRBD1 or TRBD2 (5 bases each). The CDR3, as DNA: TGCGCCAGCAGCTTGGCAGGGAGCCCCTACAATGAGCAGTTCTTC. Translation: CASSLAGSPYNEQFF.